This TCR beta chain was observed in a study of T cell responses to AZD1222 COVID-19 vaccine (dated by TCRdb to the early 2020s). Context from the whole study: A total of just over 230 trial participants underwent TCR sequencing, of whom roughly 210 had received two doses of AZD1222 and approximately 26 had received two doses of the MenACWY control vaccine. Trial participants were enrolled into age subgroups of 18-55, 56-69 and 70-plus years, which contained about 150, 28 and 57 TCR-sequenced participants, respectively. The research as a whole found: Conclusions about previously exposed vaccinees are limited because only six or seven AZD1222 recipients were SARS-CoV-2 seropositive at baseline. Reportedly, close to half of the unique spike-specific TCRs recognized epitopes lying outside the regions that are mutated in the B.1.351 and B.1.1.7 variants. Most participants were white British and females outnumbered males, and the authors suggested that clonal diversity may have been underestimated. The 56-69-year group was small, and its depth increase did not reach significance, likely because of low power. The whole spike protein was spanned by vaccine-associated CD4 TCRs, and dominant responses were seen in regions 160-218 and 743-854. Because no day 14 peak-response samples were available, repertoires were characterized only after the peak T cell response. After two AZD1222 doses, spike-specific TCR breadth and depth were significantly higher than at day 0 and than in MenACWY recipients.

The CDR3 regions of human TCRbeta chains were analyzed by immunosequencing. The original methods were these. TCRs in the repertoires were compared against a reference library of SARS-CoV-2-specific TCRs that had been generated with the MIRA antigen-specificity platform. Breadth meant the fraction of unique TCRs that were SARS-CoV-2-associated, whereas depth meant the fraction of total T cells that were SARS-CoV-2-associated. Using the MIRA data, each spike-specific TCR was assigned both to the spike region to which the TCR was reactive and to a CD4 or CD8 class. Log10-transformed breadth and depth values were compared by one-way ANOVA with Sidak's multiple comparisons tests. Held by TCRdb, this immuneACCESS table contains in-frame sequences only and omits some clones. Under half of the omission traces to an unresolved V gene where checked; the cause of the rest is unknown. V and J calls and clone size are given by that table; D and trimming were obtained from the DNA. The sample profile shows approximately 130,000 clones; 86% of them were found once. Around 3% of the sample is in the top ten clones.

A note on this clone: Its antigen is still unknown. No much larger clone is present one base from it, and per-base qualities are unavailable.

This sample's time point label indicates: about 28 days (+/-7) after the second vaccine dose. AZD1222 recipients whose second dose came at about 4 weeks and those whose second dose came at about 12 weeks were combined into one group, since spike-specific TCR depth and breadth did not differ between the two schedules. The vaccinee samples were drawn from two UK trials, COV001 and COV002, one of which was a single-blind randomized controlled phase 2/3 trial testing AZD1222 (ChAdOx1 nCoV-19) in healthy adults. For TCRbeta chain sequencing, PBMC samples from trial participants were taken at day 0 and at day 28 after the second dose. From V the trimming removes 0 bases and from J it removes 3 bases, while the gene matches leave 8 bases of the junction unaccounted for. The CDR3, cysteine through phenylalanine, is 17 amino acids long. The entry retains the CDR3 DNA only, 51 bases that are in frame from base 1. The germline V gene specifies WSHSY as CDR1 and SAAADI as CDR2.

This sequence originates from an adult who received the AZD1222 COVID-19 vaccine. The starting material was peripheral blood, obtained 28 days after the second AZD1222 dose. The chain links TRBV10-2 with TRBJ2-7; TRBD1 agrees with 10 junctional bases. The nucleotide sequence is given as TGCGCCAGCAGTGAGTCAGGCGGGACAGGGGATCACTACGAGCAGTACTTC. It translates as CASSESGGTGDHYEQYF.